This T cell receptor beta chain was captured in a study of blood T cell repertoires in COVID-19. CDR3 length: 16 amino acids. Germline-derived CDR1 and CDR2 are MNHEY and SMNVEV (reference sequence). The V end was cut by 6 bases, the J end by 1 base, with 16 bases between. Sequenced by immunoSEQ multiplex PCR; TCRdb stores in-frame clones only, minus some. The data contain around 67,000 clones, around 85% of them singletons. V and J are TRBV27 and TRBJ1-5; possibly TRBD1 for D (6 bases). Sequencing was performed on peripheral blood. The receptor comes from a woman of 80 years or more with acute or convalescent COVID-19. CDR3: CASSPLGGPSNQPQHF. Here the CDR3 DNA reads TGTGCCAGCAGCCCCCTCGGGGGGCCAAGCAATCAGCCCCAGCATTTT.